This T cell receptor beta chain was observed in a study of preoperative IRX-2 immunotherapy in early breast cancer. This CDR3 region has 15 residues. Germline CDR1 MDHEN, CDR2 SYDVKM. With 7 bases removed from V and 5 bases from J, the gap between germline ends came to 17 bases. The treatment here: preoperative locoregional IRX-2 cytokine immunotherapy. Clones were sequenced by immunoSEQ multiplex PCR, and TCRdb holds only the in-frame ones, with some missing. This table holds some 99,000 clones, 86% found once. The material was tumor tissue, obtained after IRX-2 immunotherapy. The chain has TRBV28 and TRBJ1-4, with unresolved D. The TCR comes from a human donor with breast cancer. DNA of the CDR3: TGTGCCAGCACTTCAATGAAGATTCCGAATGAAAAACTGTTTTTT. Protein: CASTSMKIPNEKLFF. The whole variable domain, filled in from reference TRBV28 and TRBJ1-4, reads DVKVTQSSRYLVKRTGEKVFLECVQDMDHENMFWYRQDPGLGLRLIYFSYDVKMKEKGDIPEGYSVSREKKERFSLILESASTNQTSMYLCASTSMKIPNEKLFFGSGTQLSVL.